These T cell receptor beta chains were read from a single sample in a study of cytomegalovirus exposure and HLA in healthy donors. This table comes from immunoSEQ multiplex PCR, and its TCRdb copy is limited to in-frame clones, with some not included. The sample includes 90,000 to 140,000 clones, around 75% seen only once; the top ten take approximately 2%. Specimen: PBMCs. These receptors were obtained from a man younger than 40 in good health and CMV-seronegative. CDR3s include the opening cysteine and the closing phenylalanine or tryptophan. A D gene is named only where the DNA matches it firmly. The listing skips clone size in some rows; elsewhere it reads once, few, many or a size class.

- TRBJ1-5 - TRBV19 CASSMGITPQHF TGTGCCAGTAGTATGGGCATAACGCCCCAGCATTTT
- TRBJ2-5 - TRBV7-2 CASSLMGGTQYF TGTGCCAGCAGCTTAATGGGAGGGACCCAGTACTTC
- TRBJ2-7 once TRBV6-6 CASSYYGQTYEQYF TGTGCCAGCAGTTACTACGGACAGACCTACGAGCAGTACTTC
TRBD2 TRBJ2-7 once TRBV7-9 CASSRGAYEQYF TGTGCCAGCAGCCGGGGGGCCTACGAGCAGTACTTC
TRBD2 TRBJ2-1 few TRBV7-2 CASSFVAGDLYNEQFF TGTGCCAGCAGCTTCGTAGCGGGAGACCTATACAATGAGCAGTTCTTC
- TRBJ1-2 few TRBV28 CASRTIREYYGYTF TGTGCCAGCAGAACAATCAGGGAATATTATGGCTACACCTTC
- TRBJ2-1 - TRBV14 CASSYRDWTYNEQFF TGTGCCAGCAGCTACCGGGACTGGACCTACAATGAGCAGTTCTTC
TRBD2 TRBJ2-2 - TRBV10-2 CASSEPVSGGHPTGELFF TGCGCCAGCAGTGAGCCGGTTAGCGGGGGCCACCCCACCGGGGAGCTGTTTTTT
- TRBJ1-1 - TRBV10-3 CAIRGDTEAFF TGTGCCATCAGGGGCGACACTGAAGCTTTCTTT
- TRBJ1-1 - TRBV4-1 CASSQGLTATYTEAFF TGCGCCAGCAGCCAAGGGTTGACAGCAACATACACTGAAGCTTTCTTT
TRBD1 TRBJ1-1 - TRBV6-6 CASSGQMNTKAFF TGTGCCAGCTCGGGACAGATGAACACTAAAGCTTTCTTT
TRBD1 TRBJ2-1 - TRBV10-1 CASTPGQGYNEQFF TGCGCCAGCACCCCGGGACAGGGTTACAATGAGCAGTTCTTC
- TRBJ2-1 - TRBV28 CASSVEGAAREQFF TGTGCCAGCAGTGTGGAAGGGGCCGCCCGTGAGCAGTTCTTC
TRBD1 TRBJ2-7 - TRBV5-8 CASSKGTVATYEQYF TGTGCCAGCAGCAAAGGGACAGTTGCGACCTACGAGCAGTACTTC
TRBD2 TRBJ2-1 - TRBV19 CASSMVGGPGEQFF TGTGCCAGTAGTATGGTGGGAGGGCCAGGTGAGCAGTTCTTC
TRBD1 TRBJ2-5 - TRBV5-6 CASSKKTGPGETQYF TGTGCCAGCAGCAAGAAGACAGGGCCGGGGGAGACCCAGTACTTC
- TRBJ1-1 few TRBV10-3 CAISEMPGEITEAFF TGTGCCATCAGTGAGATGCCAGGGGAGATCACTGAAGCTTTCTTT
- TRBJ1-1 - TRBV7-2 CASSLGGGGNTEAFF TGTGCCAGCAGCTTAGGGGGGGGTGGGAACACTGAAGCTTTCTTT
- TRBJ1-4 - TRBV30 CASRHRDEKLFF TGTGCCTCCCGACACCGCGATGAAAAACTGTTTTTT
- TRBJ2-3 - TRBV25-1 CASSRENTDTQYF TGTGCCAGCAGTAGGGAGAACACAGATACGCAGTATTTT
TRBD2 TRBJ2-1 - TRBV9 CASGRADYNEQFF TGTGCCAGCGGGAGGGCGGACTACAATGAGCAGTTCTTC
- TRBJ1-4 once TRBV6-6 CAVYKEKLFF TGTGCCGTCTATAAGGAAAAACTGTTTTTT
TRBD2 TRBJ2-1 - TRBV10-3 CAIRGTSGRWSEQFF TGTGCCATCAGGGGGACTAGCGGGAGGTGGAGTGAGCAGTTCTTC
TRBD2 TRBJ2-7 - TRBV4-1 CASSRGAGGPNEQYF TGCGCCAGCAGCCGGGGGGCGGGAGGGCCTAACGAGCAGTACTTC
- TRBJ2-1 - TRBV19 CATFDGGEQFF TGTGCCACCTTCGATGGCGGGGAGCAGTTCTTC
- TRBJ2-5 - TRBV29-1 CSGYSGETQYF TGCAGCGGGTACAGTGGGGAGACCCAGTACTTC
TRBD1 TRBJ2-7 - TRBV11-3 CASSSEPFTGQDVSYEQYF TGTGCCAGCAGCTCGGAGCCCTTTACGGGACAGGATGTCTCCTACGAGCAGTACTTC
- TRBJ2-1 medium-sized TRBV5-4 CASSPTRSEQFF TGTGCCAGCAGCCCTACGAGGAGCGAGCAGTTCTTC
- TRBJ2-6 - TRBV7-2 CASSLDGTGANVLTF TGTGCCAGCAGCTTAGACGGGACTGGGGCCAACGTCCTGACTTTC
- TRBJ2-1 - TRBV19 CASSMTGNYNEQFF TGTGCCAGTAGTATGACCGGGAACTACAATGAGCAGTTCTTC
- TRBJ1-5 - TRBV7-2 CASSLWGLDQPQHF TGTGCCAGCAGCTTATGGGGGCTCGATCAGCCCCAGCATTTT
- TRBJ1-1 - TRBV19 CASKGEGDTEAFF TGTGCCAGTAAGGGGGAAGGAGACACTGAAGCTTTCTTT
- TRBJ1-1 - TRBV9 CASSSWLENTEAFF TGTGCCAGCAGCTCCTGGCTAGAGAACACTGAAGCTTTCTTT
- TRBJ1-4 - TRBV5-1 CASSLGQGGEKLFF TGCGCCAGCAGCTTGGGGCAGGGTGGAGAAAAACTGTTTTTT
- TRBJ2-1 - TRBV6-1 CASSDRYNEQFF TGTGCCAGCAGTGACAGATACAATGAGCAGTTCTTC